This T cell receptor beta chain appears in the sequencing data of a study of vaccination and CD4 T cells after COVID-19. Looking at the study overall: Participants were administered two doses of either the BNT162b2 or the mRNA-1273 vaccine.

This clonotype has more than one count but fewer than ten. Its target is unknown. The Oncomine TCR Beta short-read assay was applied to DNA of cultured CD4+ T cells. TCRdb itself ran the PCR reads through MiXCR, one entry per CDR3 protein. The sample shows around 21,000 distinct CDR3 sequences, 60% of them seen only once. The length of the CDR3 is 15 residues. V was cut by 6 bases and J by 6 bases, with 18 bases left in between. Germline assignment: CDR1 MNHNS and CDR2 SASEGT. Stated treatment: approximately 11-day PBMC culture with coronavirus spike peptide pools or control peptides (ViraFEST assay). The receptor's source is a human donor who had recovered from COVID-19. Sequenced here: CD4+ T cells from blood, cultured in vitro, sampled after SARS-CoV-2 vaccination. This chain connects TRBV6-1 to TRBJ2-1, with D possibly TRBD1 on 5 matching bases. The CDR3 loop is CASRAQGLQTNEQFF. DNA of the CDR3: TGTGCCAGCAGGGCCCAGGGATTACAAACCAATGAGCAGTTCTTC.